This T cell receptor (beta chain) was identified during a study of Ad26.COV2.S vaccination and SARS-CoV-2 variants (dated by TCRdb to about 2021). With respect to the entire study: Donors in the vaccine arm were drawn from COV1001, a multicentre, randomized, double-blind, placebo-controlled phase I-IIa trial testing Ad26.COV2.S in healthy adults. Ad26.COV2.S was given intramuscularly at 5x10^10 or 1x10^11 viral particles, as a single shot or as two shots 56 days apart. Trial participants were randomized into five groups of five, in which low-dose or high-dose Ad26.COV2.S was given once or twice, or placebo was given on both occasions. A total of 32 samples were included in the TCR-sequenced set, comprising around 19 Ad26.COV2.S vaccine recipients, 5 placebo recipients and 8 SARS-CoV-2 convalescent individuals. Throughout the experiments and outcome assessment, investigators stayed blinded to trial group allocation. The specificity and breadth of SARS-CoV-2-reactive T cell receptors after Ad26.COV2.S vaccination were assessed by TCRbeta repertoire sequencing. Overall study results and their limits: Ad26.COV2.S recipients had higher spike-specific TCR breadth than placebo recipients (P = 0.0014). Substantial breadth of spike-specific CD8+ and CD4+ T cell responses was reported after vaccination. Vaccine and placebo recipients had comparable non-spike TCR breadth, which fits with the vaccine containing only spike. The authors noted that total T cell responses may have been underestimated by the TCR breadth and depth analyses. The study lacked the statistical power to compare responses across vaccine doses or regimens.

After removal of 2 bases from V and 0 bases from J, the junction retains 1 base not matched to a gene. The CDR3 spans 14 residues, from the cysteine through the phenylalanine. The entry retains the CDR3 DNA only, 42 bases that are in frame from base 1. CDR1 is given as SGHTS and CDR2 as YDEGEE, both from the germline V gene. The sample's treatment or condition, from its label and the paper: around 19 received Ad26.COV2.S at low or high dose, single or two shots; five or six received placebo; per-sample allocation not given. Repertoires of vaccine and placebo recipients were sequenced from samples taken on day 63 after the first injection. In Cohort 1b, around 25 adults aged 18-55 years were enrolled at a single site in Boston, USA, between 29 July and 7 August 2020. As a vaccine, Ad26.COV2.S was a replication-incompetent adenovirus type 26 vector that expressed a prefusion-stabilized SARS-CoV-2 spike protein derived from the original Wuhan strain.

Notes on this clone: Its antigen remains undetermined. The sample holds no much larger clone one base away, and base qualities are not on file.

The immunoSEQ Assay was used to sequence TCRbeta CDR3 regions. After extraction, genomic DNA underwent amplification by bias-controlled multiplex PCR, followed by high-throughput sequencing. As for how the authors treated the data: To quantify the absolute abundance of each unique TCRbeta CDR3 region, sequences were collapsed and filtered. T cell fraction was estimated by normalization of TCRbeta template counts to usable DNA, with usable DNA being measured through amplification of reference genes present in all nucleated cells. Repertoire TCRs were annotated as SARS-CoV-2-specific by exact matching of V gene, CDR3 amino acid sequence and J gene to a known reactive TCR set. The reference SARS-CoV-2 TCR set was obtained from MIRA and was filtered for enrichment in COVID-19-positive ImmuneCODE repertoires, whereby public or cross-reactive TCRs were removed. Using the MIRA antigens, annotated TCRs were further analysed by specific ORF or by position within an ORF. Breadth was defined as annotated unique rearrangements over total unique productive rearrangements; depth was the summed frequency of those rearrangements. TCR breadth was compared between groups using two-sided Wilcoxon rank-sum tests. The table was pulled from immuneACCESS by TCRdb, which kept in-frame rearrangements only. Such tables lose some clones; where checked, under half of the loss comes from unresolved V genes, and the rest has no known cause. D and trimming come from the DNA, and the V and J calls and clone size come from that table. The table for this sample lists more than 300,000 clones; 86% of them were counted only once. Approximately 12% of the sample is taken by the ten largest.

The sequenced sample was peripheral blood, obtained in a trial of Ad26.COV2.S vaccine versus placebo. The sequence came from a person aged 18 to 65 who received the Ad26.COV2.S COVID-19 vaccine or a placebo. The chain employs TRBV5-8 and TRBJ2-7; 8 bases in the middle match TRBD2. The nucleotides read TGTGCCAGCAGCTTCGCGGGGGGCTCCTACGAGCAGTACTTC. It encodes CASSFAGGSYEQYF.